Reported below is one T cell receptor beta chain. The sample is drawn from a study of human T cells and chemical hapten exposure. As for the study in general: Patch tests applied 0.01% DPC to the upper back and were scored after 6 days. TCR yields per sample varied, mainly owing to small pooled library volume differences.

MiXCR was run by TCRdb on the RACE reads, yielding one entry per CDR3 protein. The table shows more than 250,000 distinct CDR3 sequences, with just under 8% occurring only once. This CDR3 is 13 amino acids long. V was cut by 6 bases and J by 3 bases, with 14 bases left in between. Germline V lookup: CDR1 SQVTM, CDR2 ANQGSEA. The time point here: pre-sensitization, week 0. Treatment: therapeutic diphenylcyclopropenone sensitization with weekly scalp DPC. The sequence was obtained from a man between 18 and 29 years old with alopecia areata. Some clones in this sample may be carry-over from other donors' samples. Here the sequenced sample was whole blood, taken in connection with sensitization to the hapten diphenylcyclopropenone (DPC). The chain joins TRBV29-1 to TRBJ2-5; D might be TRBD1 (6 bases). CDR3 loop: CSVMGHQEETQYF. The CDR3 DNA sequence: TGCAGCGTCATGGGACACCAAGAAGAGACCCAGTACTTC.